This T cell receptor (beta chain) was documented in a study of CD8+ T cells in alopecia areata. To note about this clone: As yet, its antigen is unknown.

V shed 5 bases and J shed 1 base, with 11 bases lying between them. The CDR3 has 14 residues. Looked up from germline, CDR1 is SGHTA and CDR2 is FQGNSA. Described treatment: oral pan-JAK inhibitor, 5-10 mg twice daily. General study points: In scalp, tofacitinib significantly decreased clonality and expanded CD8+ clones among the top 100. Lesional scalp displayed greater clonality than normal scalp, most notably in alopecia totalis/universalis.

After isolation, RNA underwent reverse transcription to generate cDNA as the sequencing template. The assay was immunoSEQ multiplex PCR, and TCRdb's table has in-frame clones only and misses some. This table has about 270,000 clones, 60% appearing once. This clonotype was obtained from a human donor with alopecia areata. The specimen comprised CD4+ T cells sorted from blood, sampled between weeks 51 and 52, from a patient treated with tofacitinib. The rearrangement joins TRBV7-2 to TRBJ1-1; D is undetermined. CDR3 region: CASSPGLSNTEAFF. The CDR3 bases are TGTGCCAGCAGCCCAGGACTCTCGAACACTGAAGCTTTCTTT. Supplemented by reference TRBV7-2 and TRBJ1-1, the full variable domain reads GAGVSQSPSNKVTEKGKDVELRCDPISGHTALYWYRQSLGQGLEFLIYFQGNSAPDKSGLPSDRFSAERTGGSVSTLTIQRTQQEDSAVYLCASSPGLSNTEAFFGQGTRLTVV.